The 2 T cell receptor beta chains below all came from one sample that was sequenced in a study of shared clonotypes between healthy human individuals. Sequencing used immunoSEQ multiplex PCR; TCRdb keeps in-frame clones, though not all of them. The repertoire holds some 580,000 clones, with more than 95% as singletons. Sequencing was done on a sample of naive CD4+ T cells sorted from blood. Regarding subset: CD45RA+ positively selected. The receptors were gathered from a young woman in good health.

The V gene is TRBV30, the J gene TRBJ1-6; D remains unclear. The CDR3 loop spans 14 amino acids. Trimming removed 3 bases at V and 7 bases at J, with 13 bases between. Per germline, CDR1 GTSNPN and CDR2 SVGIG (reference sequence). CDR3 in amino acids: CAWRGPIFNSPLHF. The CDR3 DNA follows: TGTGCCTGGAGAGGACCCATATTCAATTCACCCCTCCACTTT.

This clone has only one observation. The chain employs TRBV5-5 and TRBJ2-1; TRBD2 agrees at 10 bases. The CDR3 length is 15 residues. CDR1 and CDR2 from the germline V gene are SGHKS and YYEKEE (reference sequence). V lost 7 bases to trimming and J lost 10 bases; unmatched junction nucleotides: 14. CDR3 protein: CASVILAGSSSEQFF. The CDR3 bases are TGTGCCAGCGTCATACTAGCGGGGAGTTCAAGCGAGCAGTTCTTC.